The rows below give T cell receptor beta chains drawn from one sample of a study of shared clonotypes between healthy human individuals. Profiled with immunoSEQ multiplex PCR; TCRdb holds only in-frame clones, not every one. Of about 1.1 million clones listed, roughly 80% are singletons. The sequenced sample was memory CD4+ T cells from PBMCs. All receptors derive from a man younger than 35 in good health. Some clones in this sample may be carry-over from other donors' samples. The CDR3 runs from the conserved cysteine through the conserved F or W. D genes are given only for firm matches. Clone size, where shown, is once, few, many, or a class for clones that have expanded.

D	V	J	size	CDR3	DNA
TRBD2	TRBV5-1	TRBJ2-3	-	CASSLPGLASGTDTQYF	TGCGCCAGCAGCTTACCGGGACTAGCTTCGGGCACAGATACGCAGTATTTT
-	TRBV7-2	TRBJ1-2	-	CASSGHPQRGYTF	TGTGCCAGCAGTGGACACCCCCAGCGAGGCTACACCTTC
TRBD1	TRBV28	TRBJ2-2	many	CASSPLLGQSNTGELFF	TGTGCCAGCAGCCCACTATTGGGACAGTCGAACACCGGGGAGCTGTTTTTT
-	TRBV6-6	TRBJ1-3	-	CASSYSVSGNTIYF	TGTGCCAGCAGTTACTCAGTCTCTGGAAACACCATATATTTT
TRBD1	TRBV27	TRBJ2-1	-	CASSFFRDSSYNEQFF	TGTGCCAGCAGTTTCTTTCGGGACAGCTCCTACAATGAGCAGTTCTTC
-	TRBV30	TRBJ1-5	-	CAWSVRGLGNQPQHF	TGTGCCTGGAGTGTACGGGGATTAGGCAATCAGCCCCAGCATTTT
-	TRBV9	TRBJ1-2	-	CASSVVPGPSGYTF	TGTGCCAGCAGCGTAGTCCCGGGCCCGAGTGGCTACACCTTC
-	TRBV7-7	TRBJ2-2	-	CASSLEWAGLRSGELFF	TGTGCCAGCAGCTTAGAATGGGCAGGGCTAAGGTCCGGGGAGCTGTTTTTT
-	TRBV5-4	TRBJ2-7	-	CASSLASPPYEQYF	TGTGCCAGCAGCTTGGCCTCACCACCTTACGAGCAGTACTTC
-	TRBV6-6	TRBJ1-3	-	CASSYVASGNTIYF	TGTGCCAGCAGTTATGTTGCCTCTGGAAACACCATATATTTT
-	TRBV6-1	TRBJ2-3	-	CASSPYTDTQYF	TGTGCCAGCAGTCCCTACACAGATACGCAGTATTTT
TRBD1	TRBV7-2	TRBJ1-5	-	CASSLGGTGWGQPQHF	TGTGCCAGCAGCTTAGGTGGGACAGGGTGGGGTCAGCCCCAGCATTTT
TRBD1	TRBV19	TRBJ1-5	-	CASSPYRGSNQPQHF	TGTGCCAGTAGTCCCTACAGGGGTAGCAATCAGCCCCAGCATTTT
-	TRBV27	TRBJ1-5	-	CASSLTRLQPQHF	TGTGCCAGCAGTTTAACAAGGCTACAGCCCCAGCATTTT
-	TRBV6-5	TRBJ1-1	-	CASSSNRQSTEAFF	TGTGCCAGCAGCTCGAACAGGCAGAGCACTGAAGCTTTCTTT
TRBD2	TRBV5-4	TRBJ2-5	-	CASSFAREGGETQYF	TGTGCCAGCAGCTTTGCGAGGGAGGGAGGGGAGACCCAGTACTTC
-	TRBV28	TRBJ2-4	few	CASSTRVLVNIQYF	TGTGCCAGCAGCACCAGGGTTTTGGTGAACATTCAGTACTTC
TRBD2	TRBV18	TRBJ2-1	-	CASSPVATSVTEQFF	TGTGCCAGCTCACCAGTCGCGACTAGCGTCACTGAGCAGTTCTTC
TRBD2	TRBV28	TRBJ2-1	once	CASSDLFLAGGNEQFF	TGTGCCAGCAGTGACTTGTTCTTAGCGGGAGGCAATGAGCAGTTCTTC
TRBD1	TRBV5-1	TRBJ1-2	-	CASSQPPGQGARSPGYTF	TGCGCCAGCAGCCAACCTCCGGGACAGGGGGCCCGATCCCCTGGCTACACCTTC
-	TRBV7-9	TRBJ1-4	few	CASSFEWTVEKLFF	TGTGCCAGCAGCTTTGAGTGGACGGTCGAAAAACTGTTTTTT
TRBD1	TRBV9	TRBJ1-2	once	CASSVGRRGLRYGYTF	TGTGCCAGCAGCGTAGGAAGGAGGGGGCTTCGCTATGGCTACACCTTC
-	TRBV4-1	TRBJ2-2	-	CASSQVQAGELFF	TGCGCCAGCAGCCAAGTACAGGCCGGGGAGCTGTTTTTT
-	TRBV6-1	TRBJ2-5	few	CASREGGTAQETQYF	TGTGCCAGCAGAGAAGGGGGGACAGCACAAGAGACCCAGTACTTC
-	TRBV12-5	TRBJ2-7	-	CASGFVGGGYEQYF	TGTGCTAGTGGTTTTGTGGGAGGGGGTTACGAGCAGTACTTC
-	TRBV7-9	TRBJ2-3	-	CASSLVLRGSDTQYF	TGTGCCAGCAGCTTAGTGCTCCGAGGGTCAGATACGCAGTATTTT
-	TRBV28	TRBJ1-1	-	CASSNSPGGGNTEAFF	TGTGCCAGCAGTAACTCTCCCGGGGGGGGAAACACTGAAGCTTTCTTT
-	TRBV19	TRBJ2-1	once	CASSIDRGPSLFF	TGTGCCAGTAGTATAGACAGGGGTCCCTCCCTGTTCTTC
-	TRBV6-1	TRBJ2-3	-	CASSAVPGTDTQYF	TGTGCCAGCAGTGCCGTTCCAGGCACAGATACGCAGTATTTT
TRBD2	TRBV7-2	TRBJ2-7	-	CASSLSSGSQYEQYF	TGTGCCAGCAGCTTAAGTAGCGGGAGTCAGTACGAGCAGTACTTC
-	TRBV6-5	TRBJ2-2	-	CASSYGTANTGELFF	TGTGCCAGCAGTTACGGCACAGCGAACACCGGGGAGCTGTTTTTT
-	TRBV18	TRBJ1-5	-	CASSPFSSNQPQHF	TGTGCCAGCTCACCATTCAGTAGCAATCAGCCCCAGCATTTT
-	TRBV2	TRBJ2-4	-	CASTTVLAKNIQYF	TGTGCCAGCACGACAGTTTTAGCCAAAAACATTCAGTACTTC
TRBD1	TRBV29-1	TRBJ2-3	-	CSVRDRGSTDTQYF	TGCAGCGTTAGGGACAGGGGTAGCACAGATACGCAGTATTTT
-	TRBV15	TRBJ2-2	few	CATSKNTGELFF	TGTGCCACCAGCAAGAACACCGGGGAGCTGTTTTTT
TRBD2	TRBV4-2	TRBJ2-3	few	CASSTGTSGEDTQYF	TGTGCCAGCAGCACTGGGACTAGCGGGGAGGATACGCAGTATTTT
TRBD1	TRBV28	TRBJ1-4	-	CASSGRTGSGEKLFF	TGTGCCAGCAGTGGAAGGACAGGGAGTGGTGAAAAACTGTTTTTT
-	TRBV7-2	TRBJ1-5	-	CASSLGGGLGQPQHF	TGTGCCAGCAGCTTAGGGGGGGGCCTGGGACAGCCCCAGCATTTT
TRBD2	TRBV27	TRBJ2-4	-	CASSFDWREYKNIQYF	TGTGCCAGCAGTTTTGACTGGCGGGAGTACAAAAACATTCAGTACTTC
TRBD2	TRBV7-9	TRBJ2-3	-	CASSRTSGHTDTQYF	TGTGCCAGCAGCCGGACTAGCGGACACACAGATACGCAGTATTTT
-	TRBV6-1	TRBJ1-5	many	CASSGAGLVSNQPQHF	TGTGCCAGCAGTGGCGCCGGATTGGTTAGCAATCAGCCCCAGCATTTT
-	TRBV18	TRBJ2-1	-	CASSPLKAESQHGEQFF	TGTGCCAGCTCACCACTCAAGGCGGAGTCCCAGCATGGAGAGCAGTTCTTC
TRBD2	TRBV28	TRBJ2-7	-	CASGSSGSFRPYEQYF	TGTGCCAGCGGGTCTAGCGGGAGTTTCCGTCCGTACGAGCAGTACTTC
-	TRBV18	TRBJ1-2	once	CASSPPSEGVSYGYTF	TGTGCCAGCTCACCACCTTCGGAGGGGGTGAGCTATGGCTACACCTTC
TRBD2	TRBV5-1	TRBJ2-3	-	CASRVAGLAGDTQYF	TGCGCCAGCAGGGTTGCGGGACTAGCGGGAGATACGCAGTATTTT